This T cell receptor beta chain is from a study of blood T cell repertoires in COVID-19. In the study's own analysis: Scientists estimated how many nucleated cells there were by amplifying reference gene primers. Sequencing used immunoSEQ multiplex PCR; TCRdb keeps in-frame clones, though not all of them. V and J calls and clone size are given by that table; D and trimming were obtained from the DNA. The sample records under 150,000 clones, approximately 84% being singletons. What was sequenced was peripheral blood. The origin of this receptor is a man between 40 and 49 years old with acute or convalescent COVID-19.

The CDR3 nucleotides read TGTGCCAGCAGCTCAGGGTGGCAGGATACGCAGTATTTT. It translates to CASSSGWQDTQYF. This chain uses TRBV7-2 with TRBJ2-3, with D maybe TRBD1 (5 bases). The CDR3 has 13 amino acids. The germline V and J ends were trimmed by 4 bases and 6 bases, with 11 bases remaining between them. CDR1 is SGHTA and CDR2 is FQGNSA in the germline V gene.